A selection of T cell receptor beta chains follows, all from one sample in a study of blood T cell repertoires in COVID-19. The table came from immunoSEQ multiplex PCR; TCRdb's copy has only in-frame clones and leaves some out. Of roughly 100,000 clones in the sample, 92% were seen once. Sequences were obtained from peripheral blood. All receptors derive from a woman in her fifties or sixties with COVID-19, enrolled during active disease. Each CDR3 is given with its conserved first and last residue. The D gene is left open where the match is weak. Rows give clone size only sometimes, using once, few, many, or a class for an expanded clone.

D: TRBD1; V: TRBV4-1; size: NA; J: TRBJ1-2; CDR3: CASSSRQGVNYGYTF; DNA: TGCGCCAGCAGCTCGCGACAGGGAGTTAACTATGGCTACACCTTC
D: NA; V: TRBV27; size: NA; J: TRBJ2-3; CDR3: CASSSIGGTDTQYF; DNA: TGTGCCAGCAGTTCTATAGGGGGCACAGATACGCAGTATTTT
D: NA; V: TRBV5-1; size: NA; J: TRBJ2-2; CDR3: CASSSGTWNTGELFF; DNA: TGCGCCAGCAGCTCCGGGACTTGGAACACCGGGGAGCTGTTTTTT
D: NA; V: TRBV7-6; size: NA; J: TRBJ1-1; CDR3: CASSLAGAGIFSEAFF; DNA: TGTGCCAGCAGCTTAGCAGGGGCAGGAATTTTTTCTGAAGCTTTCTTT
D: NA; V: TRBV11-2; size: NA; J: TRBJ2-3; CDR3: CASSSQTDTQYF; DNA: TGTGCCAGCAGCTCGCAGACAGATACGCAGTATTTT
D: TRBD1; V: TRBV19; size: NA; J: TRBJ1-5; CDR3: CASGSGTGISNQPQHF; DNA: TGTGCCAGTGGCTCAGGGACAGGGATTAGCAATCAGCCCCAGCATTTT
D: NA; V: TRBV5-1; size: NA; J: TRBJ1-1; CDR3: CASSRGGGVAEAFF; DNA: TGCGCCAGCAGCCGGGGTGGAGGGGTCGCTGAAGCTTTCTTT
D: TRBD2; V: TRBV12-3/TRBV12-4; size: few; J: TRBJ2-1; CDR3: CASSLSVGLVQFF; DNA: TGTGCCAGCAGTCTTTCCGTCGGACTAGTTCAGTTCTTC
D: NA; V: TRBV24-1; size: NA; J: TRBJ1-2; CDR3: CATSDLSQGGGYTF; DNA: TGTGCCACCAGTGATTTAAGCCAGGGAGGTGGCTACACCTTC
D: TRBD2; V: TRBV9; size: NA; J: TRBJ2-5; CDR3: CASSPRTSIETQYF; DNA: TGTGCCAGCAGCCCCCGGACTAGCATCGAGACCCAGTACTTC
D: NA; V: TRBV29-1; size: NA; J: TRBJ1-1; CDR3: CSVQSGVGAEAFF; DNA: TGCAGCGTCCAGTCCGGGGTTGGGGCTGAAGCTTTCTTT
D: NA; V: TRBV5-1; size: NA; J: TRBJ1-2; CDR3: CASTQFQGNYGYTF; DNA: TGCGCCAGCACCCAATTCCAGGGGAACTATGGCTACACCTTC
D: NA; V: TRBV18; size: NA; J: TRBJ2-5; CDR3: CASSPGLGTQYF; DNA: TGTGCCAGCTCACCGGGGCTAGGGACCCAGTACTTC
D: NA; V: TRBV5-1; size: NA; J: TRBJ2-3; CDR3: CASSLADGFTDTQYF; DNA: TGCGCCAGCAGCTTGGCAGACGGGTTCACAGATACGCAGTATTTT
D: TRBD1; V: TRBV11-1; size: NA; J: TRBJ2-2; CDR3: CASSLLDRGTGELFF; DNA: TGTGCCAGCAGCTTATTGGACAGGGGGACCGGGGAGCTGTTTTTT
D: NA; V: TRBV5-4; size: once; J: TRBJ1-2; CDR3: CASSRGGIGGRNYGYTF; DNA: TGTGCCAGCAGCCGGGGAGGGATCGGGGGGCGAAACTATGGCTACACCTTC
D: NA; V: TRBV9; size: NA; J: TRBJ1-2; CDR3: CASERGRGTGSYTF; DNA: TGTGCCAGCGAAAGGGGACGGGGGACTGGGAGCTACACCTTC
D: TRBD1; V: TRBV7-8; size: NA; J: TRBJ1-6; CDR3: CASSFHTGERSYSPLHF; DNA: TGTGCCAGCAGCTTCCATACAGGGGAGCGTAGTTATTCACCCCTCCACTTT
D: TRBD1; V: TRBV24-1; size: NA; J: TRBJ2-5; CDR3: CATSDVKGQQETQYF; DNA: TGTGCCACCAGTGATGTCAAGGGACAGCAAGAGACCCAGTACTTC